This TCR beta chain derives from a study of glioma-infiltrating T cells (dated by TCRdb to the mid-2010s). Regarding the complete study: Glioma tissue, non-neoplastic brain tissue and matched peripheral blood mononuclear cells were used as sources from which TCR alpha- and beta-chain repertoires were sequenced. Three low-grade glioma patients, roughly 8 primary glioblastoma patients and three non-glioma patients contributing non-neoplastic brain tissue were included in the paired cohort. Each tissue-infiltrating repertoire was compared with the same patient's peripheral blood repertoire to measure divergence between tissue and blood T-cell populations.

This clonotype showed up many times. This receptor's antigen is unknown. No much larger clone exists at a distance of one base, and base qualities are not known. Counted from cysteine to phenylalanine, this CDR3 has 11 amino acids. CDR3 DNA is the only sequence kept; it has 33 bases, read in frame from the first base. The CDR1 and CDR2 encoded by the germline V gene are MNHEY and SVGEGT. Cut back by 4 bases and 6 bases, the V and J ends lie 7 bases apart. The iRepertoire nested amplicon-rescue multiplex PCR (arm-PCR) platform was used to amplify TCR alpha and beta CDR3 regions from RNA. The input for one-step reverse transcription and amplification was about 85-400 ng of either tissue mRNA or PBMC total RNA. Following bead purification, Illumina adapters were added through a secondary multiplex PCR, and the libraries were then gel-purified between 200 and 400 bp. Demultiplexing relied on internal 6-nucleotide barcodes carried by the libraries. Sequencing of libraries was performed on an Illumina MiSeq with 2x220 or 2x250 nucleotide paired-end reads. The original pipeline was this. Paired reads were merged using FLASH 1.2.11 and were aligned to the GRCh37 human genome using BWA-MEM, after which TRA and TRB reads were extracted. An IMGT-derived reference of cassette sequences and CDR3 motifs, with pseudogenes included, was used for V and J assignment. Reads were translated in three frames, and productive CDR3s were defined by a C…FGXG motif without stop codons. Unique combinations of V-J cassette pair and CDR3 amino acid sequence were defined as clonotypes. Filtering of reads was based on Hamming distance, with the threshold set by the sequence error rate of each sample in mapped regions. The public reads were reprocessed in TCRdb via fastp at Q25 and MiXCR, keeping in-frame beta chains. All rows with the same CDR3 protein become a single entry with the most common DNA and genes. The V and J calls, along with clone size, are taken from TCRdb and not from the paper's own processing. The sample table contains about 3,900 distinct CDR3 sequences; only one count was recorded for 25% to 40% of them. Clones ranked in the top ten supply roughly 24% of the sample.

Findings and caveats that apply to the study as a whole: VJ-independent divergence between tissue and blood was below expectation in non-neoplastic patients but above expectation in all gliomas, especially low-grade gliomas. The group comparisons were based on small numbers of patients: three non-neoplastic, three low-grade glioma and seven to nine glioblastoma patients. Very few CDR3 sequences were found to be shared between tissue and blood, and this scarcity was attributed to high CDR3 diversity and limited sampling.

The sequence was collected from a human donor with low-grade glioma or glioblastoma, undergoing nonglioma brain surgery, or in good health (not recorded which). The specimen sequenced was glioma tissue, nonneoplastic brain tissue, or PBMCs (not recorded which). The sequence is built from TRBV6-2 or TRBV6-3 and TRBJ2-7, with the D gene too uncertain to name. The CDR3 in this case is CASSSGSEQYF. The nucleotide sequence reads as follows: TGTGCCAGCAGTTCGGGTTCCGAGCAGTACTTC.